This TCR beta chain was observed in a study of lymphopenia after photon versus proton radiotherapy (dated by TCRdb to between 2019 and 2020). Regarding the study in general: The study compared the immunological effects of photon versus proton radiation therapy in patients with gastrointestinal tumors who developed high-grade lymphopenia. A cohort of under 25 patients with gastrointestinal tumors who received either photon or proton therapy and subsequently developed lymphopenia was included. The goal of the study was to describe how the two radiation modalities differ in their effects on the immune system.

Library prep was done by the immunoSEQ multiplex PCR assay. Alongside multiparametric flow cytometry, deep sequencing of rearranged TCR beta loci was used to profile the T cell repertoires. TCRdb limited this immuneACCESS table to in-frame rearrangements with V and J called. A share of clones is missing; checked studies link under half to unresolved V genes, and the rest is unexplained. This sample gives around 15,000 clones in total; about 85% of them show up just once. 55% to 60% of the sample is in the top ten clones. Spanning cysteine to phenylalanine, the CDR3 consists of 11 amino acids. Only CDR3 DNA remains: 33 bases, in frame from the first base. According to the germline V gene (reference sequence), CDR1 reads MNHNY and CDR2 reads SVGAGI. At the junction V is shortened by 5 bases and J by 2 bases, with 2 bases in between. Study-wide conclusions, independent of this receptor: Relative stability during treatment was observed in proton-treated patients, whereas loss of naive T cells and TCR diversity and gain of effector/memory populations were observed in photon-treated patients. Once the lymphocyte count had reached its nadir, the repertoires of photon-treated patients showed oligoclonal expansion, particularly of CD8+ Temra cells, and this expansion drove the decline in diversity. The survival association was assessed only in patients who died, and better survival with proton therapy was presented by the authors as a possibility rather than a demonstrated result. Across the cohort, an inverse correlation was found between a larger post-nadir drop in TCR diversity and overall survival time among patients who died.

A remark on this clone: Its antigen specificity is not known. One base away lies a much larger clone, so this may be a sequencing read error.

This specimen consisted of peripheral blood, obtained from a patient treated with proton-based radiotherapy. The chain is made from TRBV6-6 and TRBJ2-3; the D gene assignment is ambiguous. This receptor was identified in an older woman with cholangiocarcinoma. Some clones in this sample may be carry-over from other donors' samples. The CDR3 protein sequence reads: CASSDTDTQYF. The nucleotides read TGTGCCAGCAGTGACACAGATACGCAGTATTTT.